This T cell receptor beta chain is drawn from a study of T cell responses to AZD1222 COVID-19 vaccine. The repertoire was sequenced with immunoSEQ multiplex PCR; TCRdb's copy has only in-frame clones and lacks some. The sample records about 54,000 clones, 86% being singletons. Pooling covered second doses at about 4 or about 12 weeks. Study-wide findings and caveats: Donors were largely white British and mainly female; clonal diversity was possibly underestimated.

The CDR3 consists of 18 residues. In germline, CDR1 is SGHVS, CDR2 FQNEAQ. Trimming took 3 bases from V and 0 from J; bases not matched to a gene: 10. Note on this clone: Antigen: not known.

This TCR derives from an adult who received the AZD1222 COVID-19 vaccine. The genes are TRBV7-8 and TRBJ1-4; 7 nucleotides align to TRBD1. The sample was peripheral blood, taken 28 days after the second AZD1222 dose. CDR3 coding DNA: TGTGCCAGCAGCTTTCCTCCGGGACAGCTATCAACTAATGAAAAACTGTTTTTT. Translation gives CASSFPPGQLSTNEKLFF. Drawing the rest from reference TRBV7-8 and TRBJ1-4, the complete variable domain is GAGVSQSPRYKVAKRGQDVALRCDPISGHVSLFWYQQALGQGPEFLTYFQNEAQLDKSGLPSDRFFAERPEGSVSTLKIQRTQQEDSAVYLCASSFPPGQLSTNEKLFFGSGTQLSVL.